This T cell receptor (beta chain) was profiled in a study of CD8+CD57+ T cells in acquired aplastic anemia. Whole-study context: Sorting CD4+ and CD8+ cells gave DNA averaging 3.2 ug. Broader study findings: Comparison of patients with controls identified twenty-nine shared CD8+ CDR3 sequences.

This clonotype came up many times. Its matching antigen is unknown. Using genomic DNA as the template, TCR beta VDJ and CDR3 profiling was carried out. One entry per CDR3 protein, called by TCRdb with MiXCR from the reads. The table records more than 250,000 distinct CDR3 sequences, 45% to 65% of them present only once. The CDR3 has 16 amino acids. Looked up from germline, CDR1 is SEHNR and CDR2 is FQNEAQ (reference sequence). V lost 5 bases and J lost 2; bases outside the gene matches: 8. Material for sequencing was sorted CD4+, CD8+, or CD8+CD57+ T cells (not recorded which) from PBMCs. The clonotype comes from a human donor with severe aplastic anemia or a healthy control (not recorded which). This chain joins TRBV7-9 and TRBJ1-5, with TRBD1 matching 8 bases. The CDR3 DNA is TGTGCCAGCAGCCAACAGGGGGTCGGCCGCAATCAGCCCCAGCATTTT. Translated, it gives CASSQQGVGRNQPQHF.